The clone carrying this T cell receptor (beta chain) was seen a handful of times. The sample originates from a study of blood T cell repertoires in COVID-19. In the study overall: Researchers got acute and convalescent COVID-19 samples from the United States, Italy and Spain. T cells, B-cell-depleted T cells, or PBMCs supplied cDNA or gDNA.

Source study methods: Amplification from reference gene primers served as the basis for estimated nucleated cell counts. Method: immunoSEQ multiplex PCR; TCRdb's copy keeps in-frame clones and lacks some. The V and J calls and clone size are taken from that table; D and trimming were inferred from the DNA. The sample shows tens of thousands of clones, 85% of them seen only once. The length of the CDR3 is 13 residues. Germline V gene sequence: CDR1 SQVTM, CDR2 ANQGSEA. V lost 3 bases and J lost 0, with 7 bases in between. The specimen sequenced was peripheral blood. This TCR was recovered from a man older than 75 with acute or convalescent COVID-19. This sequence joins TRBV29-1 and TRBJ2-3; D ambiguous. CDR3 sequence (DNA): TGCAGCGTTGACGCCGGGAGCACAGATACGCAGTATTTT. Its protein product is CSVDAGSTDTQYF.